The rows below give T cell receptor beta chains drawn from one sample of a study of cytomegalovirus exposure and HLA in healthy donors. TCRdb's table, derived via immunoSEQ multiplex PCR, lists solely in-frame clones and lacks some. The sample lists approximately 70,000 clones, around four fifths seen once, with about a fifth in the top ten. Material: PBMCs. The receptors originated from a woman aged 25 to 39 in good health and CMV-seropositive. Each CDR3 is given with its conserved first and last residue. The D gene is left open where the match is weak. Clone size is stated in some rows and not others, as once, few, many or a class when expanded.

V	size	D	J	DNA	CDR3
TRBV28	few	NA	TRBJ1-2	TGTGCCAGTGTGGGGGAGGGCCCTACTAACTATGGCTACACCTTC	CASVGEGPTNYGYTF
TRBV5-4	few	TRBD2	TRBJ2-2	TGTGCCAGCAGATCGGGGACTAGCGGGAACACCGGGGAGCTGTTTTTT	CASRSGTSGNTGELFF
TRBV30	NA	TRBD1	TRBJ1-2	TGTGCCTGGAGTGGGGACAGGGGAGGTGGCTACACCTTC	CAWSGDRGGGYTF
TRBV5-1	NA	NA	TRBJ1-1	TGCGCCAGCAGCGCCCGCGGCATGAACACTGAAGCTTTCTTT	CASSARGMNTEAFF
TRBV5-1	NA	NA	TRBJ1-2	TGCGCCAGCAGCTTGGAGGCCCACACGGGGTCCGGCTACACCTTC	CASSLEAHTGSGYTF
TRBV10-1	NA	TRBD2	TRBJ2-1	TGCGCCAGCAACGCGGGAGGGCTGGGGAATGAGCAGTTCTTC	CASNAGGLGNEQFF
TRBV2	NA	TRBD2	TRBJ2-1	TGTGCCAGCAGCACTAGCGGGAGCAGGAATGAGCAGTTCTTC	CASSTSGSRNEQFF
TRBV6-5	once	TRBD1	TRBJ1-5	TGTGCCAGCAGCCGGACAGGGGAGCAGCCCCAGCATTTT	CASSRTGEQPQHF
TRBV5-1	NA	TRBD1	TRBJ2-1	TGCGCCAGCAGCTTGGAACAGGGGGCGCCCAGGAATGAGCAGTTCTTC	CASSLEQGAPRNEQFF
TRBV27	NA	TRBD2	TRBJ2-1	TGTGCCAGCAGTTCGGGACTAGCGGGAGGGCCGTCCTACAATGAGCAGTTCTTC	CASSSGLAGGPSYNEQFF
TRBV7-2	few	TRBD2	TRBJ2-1	TGTGCCAGCAGCTTAGCTAGCGGGAGGGCAGGCTATGAGCAGTTCTTC	CASSLASGRAGYEQFF
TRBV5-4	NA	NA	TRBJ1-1	TGTGCCAGCAGCTCCGGCGGGGGACTAGGAACTGAAGCTTTCTTT	CASSSGGGLGTEAFF
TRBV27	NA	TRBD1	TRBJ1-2	TGTGCCAGCAGTTTGCTGGGACAGGGGAGCTATGGCTACACCTTC	CASSLLGQGSYGYTF
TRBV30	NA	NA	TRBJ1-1	TGTGCCTGGAGTGCCAGACAGGCTCCGAACACTGAAGCTTTCTTT	CAWSARQAPNTEAFF
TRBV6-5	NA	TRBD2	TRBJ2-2	TGTGCCAGCAGTTACCCTAGCGGGAGTGGCACCGGGGAGCTGTTTTTT	CASSYPSGSGTGELFF
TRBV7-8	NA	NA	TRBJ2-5	TGTGCCAGCAGCTTAGGGACGGGAACCCAAGAGACCCAGTACTTC	CASSLGTGTQETQYF
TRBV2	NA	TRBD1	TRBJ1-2	TGTGCCAGCAGCGGCGGGACAGACTATGGCTACACCTTC	CASSGGTDYGYTF
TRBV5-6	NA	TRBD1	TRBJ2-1	TGTGCCAGCAGTCCGGACAGGGGGAGACGGAATGAGCAGTTCTTC	CASSPDRGRRNEQFF
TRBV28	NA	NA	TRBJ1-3	TGTGCCAGCTCCAAACAGGTGTTCTCTGGAAACACCATATATTTT	CASSKQVFSGNTIYF
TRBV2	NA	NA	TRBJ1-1	TGTGCCAGCAAGACAGAAACGAACACTGAAGCTTTCTTT	CASKTETNTEAFF
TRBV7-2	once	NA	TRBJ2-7	TGTGCCAGCAGCCGACAGTTCTCCTACGAGCAGTACTTC	CASSRQFSYEQYF
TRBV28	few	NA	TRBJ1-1	TGTGCCAGCAGCTGGGGAGGGAACACTGAAGCTTTCTTT	CASSWGGNTEAFF
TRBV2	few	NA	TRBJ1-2	TGTGCCAGCAGTTTCCAGCCGACTACTACCTATGGCTACACCTTC	CASSFQPTTTYGYTF
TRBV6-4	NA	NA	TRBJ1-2	TGTGCCAGCAGTGGGAGACAGGAAGCTTCCTATGGCTACACCTTC	CASSGRQEASYGYTF
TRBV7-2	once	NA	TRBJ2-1	TGTGCCAGCAGCTTCAGGGGCGATGAGCAGTTCTTC	CASSFRGDEQFF
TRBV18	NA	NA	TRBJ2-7	TGTGCCAGCTCGCCTACAGGGACGGGAGAGCAGTACTTC	CASSPTGTGEQYF
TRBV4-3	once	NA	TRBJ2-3	TGCGCCAGCAGCCTTGGCGGATCCACAGATACGCAGTATTTT	CASSLGGSTDTQYF
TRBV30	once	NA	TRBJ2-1	TGTGCCTGGAGTGTCAGTACATACAATGAGCAGTTCTTC	CAWSVSTYNEQFF
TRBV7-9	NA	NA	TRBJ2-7	TGTGCCAGCAGCGCGAGTCTGCGGGCCTCCGAGCAGTACTTC	CASSASLRASEQYF
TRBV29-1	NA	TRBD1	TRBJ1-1	TGCAGCGTGACCAGGGGGCGGACAAGAACTGAAGCTTTCTTT	CSVTRGRTRTEAFF
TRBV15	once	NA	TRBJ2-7	TGTGCCACCAGCAGAGGAAGGGGGTATGCCTACGAGCAGTACTTC	CATSRGRGYAYEQYF
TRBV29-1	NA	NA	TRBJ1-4	TGCAGCGTTGTCCCGAGTAAGAATGAAAAACTGTTTTTT	CSVVPSKNEKLFF
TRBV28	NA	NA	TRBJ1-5	TGTGCCAGCAGTTTAGAGGTACAGCCCCAGCATTTT	CASSLEVQPQHF
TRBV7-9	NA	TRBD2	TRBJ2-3	TGTGCCAGCCCGGGGGGTCCCACAGATACGCAGTATTTT	CASPGGPTDTQYF
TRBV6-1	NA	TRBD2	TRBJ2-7	TGTGCCAGCAGTGCGGGGACTAGCGGGTCCTACGAGCAGTACTTC	CASSAGTSGSYEQYF
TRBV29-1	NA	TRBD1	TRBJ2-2	TGCAGCGTTGAGCAACTACAGGGGACCGGGGAGCTGTTTTTT	CSVEQLQGTGELFF